This T cell receptor (beta chain) was recorded in a study of cytomegalovirus exposure and HLA in healthy donors. Whole-study findings and limits: Sequencing likely generated an artifact that appeared as a cluster of highly shared sequence variants. In a later analysis, the majority of CMV-associated beta chains seemingly showed HLA restriction.

To note about this clone: The antigen remains unidentified.

Use of 60 Vbeta and 13 Jbeta primers characterized the PCR. Some clones are missing from TCRdb's copy, which holds only in-frame ones; the method was immunoSEQ multiplex PCR. Of 95,000 to 150,000 clones listed, around 75% were seen once; the top ten hold 2.1%. The germline CDR1 and CDR2 sequences are SGHNT and YENEEA. The V gene lost 3 bases and the J gene lost 1 base, with 6 bases spanning the gap. This CDR3 comprises 13 residues. This TCR was sampled from a man aged 30 to 39 in good health and CMV-seronegative. Sequencing was carried out using PBMCs. The chain couples TRBV11-3 to TRBJ2-5; unclear D gene. CDR3 amino acids: CASSFVSQETQYF. The CDR3 bases are TGTGCCAGCAGCTTTGTCAGCCAAGAGACCCAGTACTTC.